These 28 T cell receptor beta chains originate from one sample sequenced in a study of vaccination effects on CD4 cells after COVID-19. Their specific antigens are unknown. Data came from immunoSEQ multiplex PCR; TCRdb stores just in-frame clones and leaves some out. The sample contains about 41,000 clones, under 70% of which appear only once. Antigen-specific CD4+ T cells were expanded with viral peptide pools in the ViraFEST assay before sequencing. Culture proceeded for nine to ten days, and CD4+ T cells were then isolated. Neither prior SARS-CoV-2 infection nor positive nucleocapsid antibodies were present in the vaccine recipients. The sample in question was CD4+ T cells from PBMCs cultured with HCoV-OC43 spike peptides, obtained before COVID-19 vaccination. Regarding subset: HCoV-OC43 spike overlapping peptide pool stimulation. These receptors originate from a human donor who received a COVID-19 vaccine.

This clone was seen only once. V usage is TRBV5-1 and J usage is TRBJ2-1; 11 nucleotides align to TRBD1. V was pared by 3 bases and J by 6 bases, with 5 bases of the junction left unmatched. The CDR3 loop spans 15 amino acids. Germline CDR1 is SGHRS and CDR2 is YFSETQ. In nucleotides, the CDR3 is TGCGCCAGCAGCTCGAGGGGGACAGGGGGCAATGAGCAGTTCTTC. Protein sequence: CASSSRGTGGNEQFF.

This clone has a handful of counts. CDR3 region: CASSTGTYGYTF. The CDR3 DNA reads TGCGCCAGCAGCACGGGGACCTATGGCTACACCTTC. This chain connects TRBV5-1 to TRBJ1-2, with D possibly matching TRBD1 (5 bases). Trimming removed 4 bases from V and 4 bases from J, with 8 bases in between. The CDR3 consists of 12 residues. The V gene's germline CDR1 is SGHRS and CDR2 YFSETQ.

The chain is built from TRBV7-2 and TRBJ1-5, with D possibly TRBD1 on 5 matching bases. CDR3 length: 15 residues. CDR1 and CDR2 from the germline V gene are SGHTA and FQGNSA. Trimming left V 5 bases short and J 0 bases short, with 11 bases between. CDR3 region: CASSPGGASNQPQHF. The CDR3 coding sequence is TGTGCCAGCAGCCCCGGCGGGGCTAGCAATCAGCCCCAGCATTTT.

The V and J genes are TRBV5-1 and TRBJ2-1; D uncertain. Germline lookup yields CDR1 SGHRS and CDR2 YFSETQ. Trimming removed 0 bases from V and 5 bases from J, with 12 bases in between. The CDR3 has 15 residues. Here the CDR3 DNA reads TGCGCCAGCAGCTTGGGGGGTGCGGAGCACAATGAGCAGTTCTTC. Translating gives CASSLGGAEHNEQFF.

The chain uses TRBV24-1 and TRBJ2-3; 8 bases are shared with TRBD1. V lost 2 bases to trimming and J lost 0 bases; unmatched junction nucleotides: 3. CDR1 is KGHDR and CDR2 is SFDVKD in the germline V gene. The CDR3 consists of 16 residues. The CDR3 sequence is CATSDSQGASTDTQYF. DNA of the CDR3: TGTGCCACCAGTGATTCCCAGGGGGCCAGCACAGATACGCAGTATTTT.

The chain joins TRBV4-1 to TRBJ2-1; D may match TRBD1 or TRBD2 (5 bases each). This CDR3 has 17 amino acids. V lost 4 bases, J lost 0 bases, and 16 bases lay in between. From germline, CDR1 is MGHRA and CDR2 YSYEKL. In DNA, the CDR3 is TGCGCCAGCAGCCCTACTCATTCAGGGAGCTCCTACAATGAGCAGTTCTTC. As protein: CASSPTHSGSSYNEQFF.

This sequence joins TRBV6-5 and TRBJ1-5; D unclear. The CDR3 extends over 16 amino acids. From germline, CDR1 is MNHEY and CDR2 SVGAGI. V lost 3 bases to trimming and J lost 0 bases, with 12 bases between them. The CDR3 is CASSYSGVGSNQPQHF. The CDR3 bases are TGTGCCAGCAGTTATTCAGGTGTGGGTAGCAATCAGCCCCAGCATTTT.

The rearrangement links TRBV24-1 to TRBJ2-2; D might be TRBD1 or TRBD2, each matching 6 bases. This CDR3 is 16 amino acids long. Germline loops: CDR1 KGHDR, CDR2 SFDVKD. The V end lost 0 bases, the J end lost 6 bases, and 13 bases lay between the germline ends. The CDR3 is CATSDLWRGAAGELFF. DNA of the CDR3: TGTGCCACCAGTGATTTGTGGAGGGGGGCGGCCGGGGAGCTGTTTTTT.

The chain employs TRBV9 and TRBJ1-3; no clear D. V dropped 4 bases and J dropped 4 bases, with 15 bases sitting between them. The CDR3 length is 15 residues. Germline V CDR1 and CDR2: SGDLS, YYNGEE. The CDR3 DNA follows: TGTGCCAGCAGCCGGGCCGGGGATACGGGAAACACCATATATTTT. This encodes CASSRAGDTGNTIYF.

This clone turned up a few times. J is TRBJ2-7 and V is TRBV27, with 13 bases fitting TRBD2. The J segment lost 9 bases and the V segment lost 8 bases, leaving 22 bases of the junction unmatched. Germline V CDR1 and CDR2: MNHEY, SMNVEV (reference sequence). The CDR3 totals 18 residues. The CDR3 coding sequence is TGTGCCAGCGCACGAATCGGGACTAGCGGGACCTTAACTACGACGCAGTACTTC. Amino acids: CASARIGTSGTLTTTQYF.

This chain uses TRBV18 with TRBJ1-2, with a possible D match to TRBD1 (6 bases). The CDR3 totals 12 residues. Germline CDR1 reads KGHSH; CDR2 reads LQKENI. The V gene lost 5 bases and the J gene lost 6 bases, with 10 bases spanning the gap. CDR3: CASSDNRDGYTF. The DNA of the CDR3 is TGTGCCAGCTCAGACAACAGGGATGGCTACACCTTC.

The chain uses TRBV11-1 and TRBJ2-1; the D is unclear. The CDR3 runs to 12 residues. Germline loops: CDR1 SGHAT, CDR2 FQDESV (reference sequence). V was cut by 5 bases and J by 1 base, with 3 bases left in between. The CDR3 nucleotides read TGTGCCAGCAGCCAGTCCTACAATGAGCAGTTCTTC. Its translation: CASSQSYNEQFF. Full variable domain (rest looked up from reference TRBV11-1 and TRBJ2-1): EAEVAQSPRYKITEKSQAVAFWCDPISGHATLYWYRQILGQGPELLVQFQDESVVDDSQLPKDRFSAERLKGVDSTLKIQPAELGDSAMYLCASSQSYNEQFFGPGTRLTVL.

This chain joins TRBV29-1 and TRBJ2-1; D not certain. Trimming shortened V by 7 bases and J by 5 bases, and 6 bases separated the two germline ends. The germline V gene has CDR1 SQVTM and CDR2 ANQGSEA. The CDR3 totals 10 residues. The CDR3 nucleotides are TGCAGCGCACAAAACAATGAGCAGTTCTTC. This translates into CSAQNNEQFF.

This chain joins TRBV18 and TRBJ2-7; 8 bases line up with TRBD1. J gave up 3 bases and V 3 bases, and 4 bases lay outside the gene matches. This CDR3 spans 14 amino acids. Germline CDR1 is KGHSH and CDR2 is LQKENI. This CDR3 is CASSPGTGIYEQYF. DNA for the CDR3: TGTGCCAGCTCACCGGGGACAGGAATCTACGAGCAGTACTTC.

V is TRBV29-1 and J is TRBJ2-1, with 7 nucleotides matching TRBD1. V shed 8 bases, J shed 4 bases, and the junction held 8 bases outside the gene matches. The CDR3 length is 13 residues. CDR1 and CDR2 (germline): SQVTM, ANQGSEA. The CDR3 here is CSIRDRRYNEQFF. CDR3 bases: TGCAGCATACGGGACAGACGTTACAATGAGCAGTTCTTC.

J is TRBJ1-4 and V is TRBV5-1; possible D gene TRBD1, 6 bases. V was pared by 3 bases and J by 4 bases, with 13 bases between. Germline-derived CDR1 and CDR2 are SGHRS and YFSETQ. This CDR3 region has 15 residues. The CDR3 sequence: CASSSPTGLNEKLFF. The DNA for the CDR3 is TGCGCCAGCAGCTCCCCGACAGGACTTAATGAAAAACTGTTTTTT.

The chain recombines TRBV19 with TRBJ1-5, with D perhaps TRBD1 (6 bases). This CDR3 comprises 13 residues. Germline lookup yields CDR1 LNHDA and CDR2 SQIVND (reference sequence). Trimming stripped 2 bases from V and 10 bases from J, with 12 bases between. The CDR3 region has the DNA TGTGCCAGTAGTATAAGGGGGATCAGCCCCCAGCATTTT. Its protein is CASSIRGISPQHF.

This clone was found a few times. The chain carries TRBV10-3 and TRBJ1-3; D unclear. The CDR3 totals 14 residues. V lost 3 bases and J 8 bases, leaving 14 bases between the germline ends. Germline V CDR1 and CDR2: ENHRY, SYGVKD. This CDR3 is CAISDPDTGYTIYF. CDR3 DNA: TGTGCCATCAGTGATCCAGATACCGGATACACCATATATTTT.

J is TRBJ2-1 and V is TRBV9; 15 bases align to TRBD2. Looked up from germline, CDR1 is SGDLS and CDR2 is YYNGEE. The CDR3 runs to 20 residues. J was trimmed by 6 bases and V by 3 bases; bases with no gene match: 16. CDR3 nucleotides: TGTGCCAGCAGCGCGCCCGGACTAGCGGGGGGGCACTTGGCTTTCAATGAGCAGTTCTTC. It yields the protein CASSAPGLAGGHLAFNEQFF.

The J gene is TRBJ2-5, the V gene TRBV4-1; D remains unclear. Looked up from germline, CDR1 is MGHRA and CDR2 is YSYEKL. V lost 1 base and J lost 2, with 11 bases in between. There are 15 residues in the CDR3. The CDR3 reads CASSQASADQETQYF. The CDR3 DNA reads as TGCGCCAGCAGCCAAGCGTCTGCAGATCAAGAGACCCAGTACTTC.

This clone has only a few counts. The gene calls are TRBV6-5 and TRBJ2-5; D may match TRBD1 or TRBD2 (7 bases each). The V gene lost 0 bases and the J gene lost 4 bases, with 15 bases spanning the gap. The germline CDR1 and CDR2 sequences are MNHEY and SVGAGI. The CDR3 consists of 16 residues. In nucleotides, the CDR3 is TGTGCCAGCAGTTACTCTAGCAGGGGGAGGGGAGAGACCCAGTACTTC. Encoded protein: CASSYSSRGRGETQYF.

This clone showed up just once. The CDR3 region is CASSYGEEGEAFF. The CDR3 DNA reads TGTGCCAGCAGTTACGGGGAGGAGGGTGAAGCTTTCTTT. The chain uses TRBV6-6 and TRBJ1-1, with D unclear. In germline, CDR1 is MNHNY, CDR2 SVGAGI (reference sequence). The CDR3 consists of 13 residues. V lost 2 bases, J lost 7 bases, and 11 bases lay in between.

This rearrangement joins TRBV25-1 to TRBJ1-2; 7 bases map to TRBD1. The CDR3 is made up of 17 amino acids. Trimming at V came to 5 bases and at J to 4 bases, leaving 16 bases not matched to a gene. The germline V gene has CDR1 MGHDK and CDR2 SYGVNS. CDR3 bases: TGTGCCAGCAGTCCTTCTCCCGGGACAGCCGCTCCCTATGGCTACACCTTC. Translated: CASSPSPGTAAPYGYTF.

This chain uses TRBV7-9 with TRBJ2-5, with 7 bases that match TRBD2. This CDR3 comprises 15 residues. From germline, CDR1 is SEHNR and CDR2 FQNEAQ (reference sequence). V dropped 2 bases and J dropped 2; count of bases not matched to a gene: 5. The CDR3 protein is CASSLRAGMQETQYF. CDR3 DNA sequence: TGTGCCAGCAGCTTACGAGCGGGGATGCAAGAGACCCAGTACTTC. The full variable domain, completed using reference TRBV7-9 and TRBJ2-5, is DTGVSQNPRHKITKRGQNVTFRCDPISEHNRLYWYRQTLGQGPEFLTYFQNEAQLEKSRLLSDRFSAERPKGSFSTLEIQRTEQGDSAMYLCASSLRAGMQETQYFGPGTRLLVL.

The chain is built from TRBV18 and TRBJ2-1, with D tentatively TRBD1 (6 bases). CDR1 is KGHSH and CDR2 is LQKENI in the germline V gene. Trimming cost V 9 bases and J 0 bases, with 12 bases left between them. This CDR3 comprises 14 residues. Here the CDR3 DNA reads TGTGCCAGTTCGGTGGGGGCCTCCTACAATGAGCAGTTCTTC. Protein sequence: CASSVGASYNEQFF.

This clone was counted only a few times. This chain connects TRBV21-1 to TRBJ2-3. TRBV21-1 is labeled a pseudogene. The CDR3 has 13 amino acids. As DNA, the CDR3 is TGTGCCAGCAGCACGCTTGATGTCCCGGGCGAGTATTTT. Amino acids: CASSTLDVPGEYF.

This chain connects TRBV7-2 to TRBJ2-1, with 9 nucleotides matching TRBD2. Looked up from germline, CDR1 is SGHTA and CDR2 is FQGNSA. The CDR3 runs to 14 residues. V dropped 5 bases and J dropped 9; count of bases not matched to a gene: 8. DNA of the CDR3: TGTGCCAGCAGCCCAGCTAGCGGGAATAGTGAGCAGTTCTTC. This encodes CASSPASGNSEQFF.

This rearrangement joins TRBV18 to TRBJ1-1; TRBD1 aligns across 9 bases. This CDR3 has 14 residues. Looked up from germline, CDR1 is KGHSH and CDR2 is LQKENI. The trim removed 3 bases at V and 8 bases at J, leaving 7 bases unmatched. CDR3 loop: CASSPPRDREEAFF. The DNA for the CDR3 is TGTGCCAGCTCACCTCCCCGGGACAGGGAAGAAGCTTTCTTT.